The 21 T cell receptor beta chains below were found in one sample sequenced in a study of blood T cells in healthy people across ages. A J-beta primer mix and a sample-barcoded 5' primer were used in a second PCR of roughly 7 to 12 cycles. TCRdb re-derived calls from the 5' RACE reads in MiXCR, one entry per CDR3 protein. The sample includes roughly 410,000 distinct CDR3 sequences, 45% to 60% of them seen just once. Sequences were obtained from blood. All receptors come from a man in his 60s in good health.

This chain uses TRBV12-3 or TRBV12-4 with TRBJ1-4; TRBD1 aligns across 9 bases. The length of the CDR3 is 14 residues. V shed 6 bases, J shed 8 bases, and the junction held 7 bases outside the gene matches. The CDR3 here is CASSLGQGKEKLFF. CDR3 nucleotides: TGTGCCAGCAGCCTGGGACAGGGAAAGGAAAAACTGTTTTTT.

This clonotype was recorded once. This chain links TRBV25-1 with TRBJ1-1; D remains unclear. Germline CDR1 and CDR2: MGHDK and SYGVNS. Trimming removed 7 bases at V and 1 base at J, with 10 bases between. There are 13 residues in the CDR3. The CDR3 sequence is CASTGLGNTEAFF. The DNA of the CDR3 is TGTGCCAGCACTGGACTGGGGAACACTGAAGCTTTCTTT.

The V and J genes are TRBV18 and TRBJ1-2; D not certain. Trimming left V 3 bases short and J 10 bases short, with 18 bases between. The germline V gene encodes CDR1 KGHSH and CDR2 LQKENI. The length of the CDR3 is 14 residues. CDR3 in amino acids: CASSPPPPIRVYTF. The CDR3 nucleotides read TGTGCCAGCTCACCCCCTCCTCCTATTCGAGTCTACACCTTC.

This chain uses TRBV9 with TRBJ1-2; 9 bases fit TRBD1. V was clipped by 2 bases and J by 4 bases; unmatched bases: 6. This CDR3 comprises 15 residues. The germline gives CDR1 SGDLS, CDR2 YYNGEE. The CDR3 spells CASSVGTGGSYGYTF. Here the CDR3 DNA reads TGTGCCAGCAGCGTGGGAACAGGGGGCTCCTATGGCTACACCTTC.

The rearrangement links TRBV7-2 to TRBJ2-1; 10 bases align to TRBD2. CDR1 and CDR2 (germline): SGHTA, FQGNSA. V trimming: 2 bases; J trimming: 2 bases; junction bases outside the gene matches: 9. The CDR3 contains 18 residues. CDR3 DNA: TGTGCCAGCAGCTTACGGCCAGCGGGAGGGACGACCTACAATGAGCAGTTCTTC. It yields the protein CASSLRPAGGTTYNEQFF.

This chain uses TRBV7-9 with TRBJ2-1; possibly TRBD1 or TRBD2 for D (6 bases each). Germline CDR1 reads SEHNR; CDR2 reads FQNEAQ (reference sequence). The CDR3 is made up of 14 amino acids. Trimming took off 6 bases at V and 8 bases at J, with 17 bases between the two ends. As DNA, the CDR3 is TGTGCCAGCAGAAAGGGGGGAAGGGGCTATGAGCAGTTCTTC. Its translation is CASRKGGRGYEQFF.

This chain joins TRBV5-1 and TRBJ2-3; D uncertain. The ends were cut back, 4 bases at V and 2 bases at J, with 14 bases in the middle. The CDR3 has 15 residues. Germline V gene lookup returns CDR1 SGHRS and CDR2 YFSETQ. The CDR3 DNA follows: TGCGCCAGCAGCCCTAAAGTGGACCTCACAGATACGCAGTATTTT. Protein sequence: CASSPKVDLTDTQYF.

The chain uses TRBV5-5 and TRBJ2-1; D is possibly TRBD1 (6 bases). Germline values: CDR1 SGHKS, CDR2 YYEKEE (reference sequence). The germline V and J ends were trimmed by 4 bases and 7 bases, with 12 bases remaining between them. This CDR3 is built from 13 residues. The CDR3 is CASSALQGNEQFF. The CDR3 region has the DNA TGTGCCAGCAGCGCTCTCCAGGGGAATGAGCAGTTCTTC.

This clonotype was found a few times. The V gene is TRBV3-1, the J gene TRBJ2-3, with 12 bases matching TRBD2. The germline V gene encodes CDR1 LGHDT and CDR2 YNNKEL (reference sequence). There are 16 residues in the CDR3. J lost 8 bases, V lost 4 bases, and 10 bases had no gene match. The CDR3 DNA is TGTGCCAGCAGCCCTCCTAGCGGGGGGGTGGGAGGTACGCAGTATTTT. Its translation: CASSPPSGGVGGTQYF.

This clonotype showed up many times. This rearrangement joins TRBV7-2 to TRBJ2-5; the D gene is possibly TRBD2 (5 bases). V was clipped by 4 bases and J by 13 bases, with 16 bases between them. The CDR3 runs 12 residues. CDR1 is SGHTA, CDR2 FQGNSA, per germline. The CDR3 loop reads CASSYYSGPVYF. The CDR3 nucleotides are TGTGCCAGCAGCTACTACAGCGGCCCCGTGTACTTC. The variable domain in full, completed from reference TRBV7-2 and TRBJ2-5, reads GAGVSQSPSNKVTEKGKDVELRCDPISGHTALYWYRQSLGQGLEFLIYFQGNSAPDKSGLPSDRFSAERTGGSVSTLTIQRTQQEDSAVYLCASSYYSGPVYFGPGTRLLVL.

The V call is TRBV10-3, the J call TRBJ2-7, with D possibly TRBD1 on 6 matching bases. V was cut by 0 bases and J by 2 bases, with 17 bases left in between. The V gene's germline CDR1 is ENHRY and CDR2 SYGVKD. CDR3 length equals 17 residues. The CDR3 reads CAISESLGAGEAYEQYF. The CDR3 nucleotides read TGTGCCATCAGTGAGTCGTTGGGGGCAGGGGAAGCCTACGAGCAGTACTTC.

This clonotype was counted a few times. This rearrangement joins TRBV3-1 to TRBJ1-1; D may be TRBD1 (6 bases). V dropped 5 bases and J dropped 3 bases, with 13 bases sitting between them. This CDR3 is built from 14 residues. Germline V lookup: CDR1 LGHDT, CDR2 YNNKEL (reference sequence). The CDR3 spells CASSIGGAYTEAFF. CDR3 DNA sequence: TGTGCCAGCAGCATCGGGGGCGCGTACACTGAAGCTTTCTTT.

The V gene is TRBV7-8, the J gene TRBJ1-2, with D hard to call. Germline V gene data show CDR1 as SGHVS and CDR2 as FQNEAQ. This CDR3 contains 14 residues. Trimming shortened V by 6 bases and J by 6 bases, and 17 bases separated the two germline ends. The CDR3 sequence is CASRFVRPGDGYTF. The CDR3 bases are TGTGCCAGCAGATTCGTCCGGCCTGGTGATGGCTACACCTTC.

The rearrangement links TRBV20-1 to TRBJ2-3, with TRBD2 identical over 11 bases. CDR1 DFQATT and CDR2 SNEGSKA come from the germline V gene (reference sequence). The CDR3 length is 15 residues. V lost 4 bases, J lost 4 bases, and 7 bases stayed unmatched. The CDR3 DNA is TGCAGTGCTAAAAACCCGGGACTAGCGGCAGATACGCAGTATTTT. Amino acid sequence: CSAKNPGLAADTQYF.

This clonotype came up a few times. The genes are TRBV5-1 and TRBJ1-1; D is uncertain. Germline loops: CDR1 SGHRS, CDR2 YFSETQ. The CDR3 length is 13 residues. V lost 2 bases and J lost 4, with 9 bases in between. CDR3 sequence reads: CASSLRPLTEAFF. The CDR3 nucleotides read TGCGCCAGCAGCTTAAGGCCCCTCACTGAAGCTTTCTTT.

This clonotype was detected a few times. In DNA, the CDR3 is TGCAGTGCCAGACAGGGGGGCTCCTACAATGAGCAGTTCTTC. Translating gives CSARQGGSYNEQFF. The J gene is TRBJ2-1, the V gene TRBV20-1, with TRBD1 matching 9 bases. This CDR3 region has 14 residues. The J segment lost 0 bases and the V segment lost 6 bases, leaving 3 bases of the junction unmatched. Germline loops: CDR1 DFQATT, CDR2 SNEGSKA (reference sequence).

The CDR3 region has the DNA TGCGCCAGCAGCTTGGTCCCAGGGAAGTCCCCAGATACGCAGTATTTT. It encodes CASSLVPGKSPDTQYF. The chain employs TRBV5-1 and TRBJ2-3; D perhaps matches TRBD1 (5 bases). This CDR3 region has 16 residues. Germline V CDR1 and CDR2: SGHRS, YFSETQ. V was cut by 0 bases and J by 4 bases, with 15 bases left in between.

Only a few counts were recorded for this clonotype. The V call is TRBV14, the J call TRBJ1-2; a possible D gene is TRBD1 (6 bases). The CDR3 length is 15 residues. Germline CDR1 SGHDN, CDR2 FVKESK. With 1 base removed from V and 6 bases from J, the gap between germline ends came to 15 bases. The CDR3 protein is CASSQVKGGGHGYTF. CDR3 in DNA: TGTGCCAGCAGCCAAGTGAAGGGGGGAGGTCATGGCTACACCTTC.

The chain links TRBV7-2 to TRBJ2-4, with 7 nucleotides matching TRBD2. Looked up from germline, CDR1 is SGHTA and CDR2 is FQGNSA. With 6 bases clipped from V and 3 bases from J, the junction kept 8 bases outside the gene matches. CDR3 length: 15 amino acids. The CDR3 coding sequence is TGTGCCAGCAGACAAAGCGGGGCTGGCAAAAACATTCAGTACTTC. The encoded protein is CASRQSGAGKNIQYF.

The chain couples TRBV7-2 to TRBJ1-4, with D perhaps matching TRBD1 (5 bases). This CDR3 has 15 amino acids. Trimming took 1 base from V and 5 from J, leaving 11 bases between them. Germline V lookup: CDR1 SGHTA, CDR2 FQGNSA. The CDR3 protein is CASSLGGRTNEKLFF. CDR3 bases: TGTGCCAGCAGCTTAGGGGGCAGGACCAATGAAAAACTGTTTTTT.

In DNA, the CDR3 is TGTGCCGGGGACAGGGTCCGCGAGACCCAGTACTTC. Amino acids: CAGDRVRETQYF. This sequence joins TRBV6-4 and TRBJ2-7, with TRBD1 matching 9 bases. TRBJ2-5 explains the end of the DNA better; the J call may be wrong. Germline loops: CDR1 MRHNA, CDR2 SNTAGT. This CDR3 region has 12 residues.